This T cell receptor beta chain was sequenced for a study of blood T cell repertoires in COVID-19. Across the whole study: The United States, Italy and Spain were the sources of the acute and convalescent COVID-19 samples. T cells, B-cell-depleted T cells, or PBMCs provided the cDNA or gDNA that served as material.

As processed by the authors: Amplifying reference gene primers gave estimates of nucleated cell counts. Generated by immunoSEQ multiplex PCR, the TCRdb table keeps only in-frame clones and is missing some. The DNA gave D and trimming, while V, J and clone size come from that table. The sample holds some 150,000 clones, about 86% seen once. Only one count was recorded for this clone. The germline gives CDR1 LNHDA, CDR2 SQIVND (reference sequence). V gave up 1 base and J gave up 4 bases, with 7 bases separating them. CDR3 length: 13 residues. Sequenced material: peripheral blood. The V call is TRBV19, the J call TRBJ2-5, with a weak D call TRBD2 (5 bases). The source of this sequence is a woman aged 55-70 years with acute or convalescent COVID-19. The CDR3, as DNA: TGTGCCAGTAGTATAGGGGGAGCAGAGACCCAGTACTTC. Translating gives CASSIGGAETQYF.